The clone carrying this T cell receptor (beta chain) was recorded only once. The antigen is undetermined. Being one base from a much bigger clone, this may be a read error. This entry belongs to a study of T cells in Graves' hyperthyroidism and ophthalmopathy. Broader study findings: Clonotypes that were expanded in thyroid above 0.001 mostly appeared in blood too.

Researchers amplified the TCR beta CDR3 regions from RNA transcripts. Primed by the HTBI set, a first-round RT-PCR was run on the TCR CDR3. TCRdb used MiXCR to reprocess the multiplex PCR reads, holding one entry per CDR3 protein. The sample records about 700,000 distinct CDR3 sequences, over 40% being singletons. Trimming left V 5 bases short and J 5 bases short, with 13 bases between. Germline loops: CDR1 SNHLY, CDR2 FYNNEI. This CDR3 region has 14 residues. The rearrangement uses TRBV2 and TRBJ1-5; D possibly corresponds to TRBD1 (5 bases). The sequence was collected from an adult man with Graves' disease, either hyperthyroidism or ophthalmopathy (not recorded which). Material for sequencing was peripheral blood or thyroid tissue (not recorded which). The CDR3 reads CASSFDSSYQPQHF. The CDR3 bases are TGTGCCAGCAGTTTTGACAGCTCCTATCAGCCCCAGCATTTT.